This T cell receptor (beta chain) was found in a study of radiation and T cells in renal cell carcinoma. The germline V gene has CDR1 MGHRA and CDR2 YSYEKL. Deletions cut 3 bases from V and 2 bases from J, with 14 bases between. The CDR3 is made up of 15 amino acids. The protocol was immunoSEQ multiplex PCR, while the TCRdb copy is restricted to in-frame clones and leaves out a portion. Here the sample spans some 120,000 clones, 88% being singletons. Documented time point: blood 2 weeks post-SBRT. Treatment meaning: 15 Gy SBRT to primary tumor, nephrectomy 4 weeks later. This chain joins TRBV4-1 and TRBJ2-7, with D possibly being TRBD2 (5 bases). Sample: blood, taken from a patient whose treatment included radiotherapy and nephrectomy. The sequence was collected from a woman aged 70 to 79 with renal cell carcinoma. CDR3 sequence reads: CASSQTSGVTYEQYF. The DNA of the CDR3 is TGCGCCAGCAGCCAGACTTCCGGGGTTACCTACGAGCAGTACTTC.